Detailed here is one T cell receptor (beta chain). No antigen is known for it. No much larger clone is present one base from it, and per-base qualities are unavailable. In this study, focal radiation therapy paired with CTLA-4 blockade (ipilimumab) was tested in patients who had chemo-refractory metastatic non-small-cell lung cancer. This entry is derived from a study of radiotherapy plus CTLA-4 blockade in lung cancer (dated by TCRdb to 2017 to 2018). Regarding the study in general: Among enrolled patients, roughly 17% had an objective response and 25% to 40% reached disease control.

What the research found in general, with its limitations: The strongest predictors of response were reported to be early dynamic shifts in blood T cell clones along with a rise in serum interferon-beta following radiation. After treatment with radiotherapy and ipilimumab, TCR clones that originated in tumors expanded in peripheral blood.

Libraries were built with the immunoSEQ multiplex PCR assay. Not all clones reach the TCRdb copy of this immuneACCESS table, which keeps in-frame sequences only. Checked studies attribute under half of the gap to unresolved V genes and leave the rest unexplained. The sample includes around 30,000 clones, with around 74% observed a single time. The biggest ten clones account for roughly 15% of the sample. From the cysteine through the phenylalanine, the CDR3 covers 14 amino acids. Only the CDR3 DNA stays, 42 bases, in frame from base 1. Between the V and J ends, shortened by 4 bases and 0 bases respectively, the junction contains 8 bases. Taken from the germline V gene, the CDR1 and CDR2 loops are SGDLS and YYNGEE.

The sequence derives from a human donor with non-small cell lung cancer that progressed on radiotherapy plus ipilimumab. This specimen consisted of peripheral blood, obtained from a patient treated with radiotherapy plus ipilimumab. Here the chain combines TRBV9 and TRBJ1-5; a weak D assignment points to TRBD1 (5 bases agree). The DNA sequence is given as TGTGCCAGCAGCCAAAGGGGTAGCAATCAGCCCCAGCATTTT. It translates as CASSQRGSNQPQHF.